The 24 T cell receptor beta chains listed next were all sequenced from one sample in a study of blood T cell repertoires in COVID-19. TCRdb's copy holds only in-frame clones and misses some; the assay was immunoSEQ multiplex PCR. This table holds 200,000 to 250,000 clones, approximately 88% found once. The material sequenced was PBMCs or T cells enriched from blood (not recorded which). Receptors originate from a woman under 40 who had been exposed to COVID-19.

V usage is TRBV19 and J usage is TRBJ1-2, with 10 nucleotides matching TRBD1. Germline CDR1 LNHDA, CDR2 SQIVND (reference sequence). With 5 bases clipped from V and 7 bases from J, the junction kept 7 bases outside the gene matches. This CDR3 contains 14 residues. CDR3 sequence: CASSWATGGLGYTF. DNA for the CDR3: TGTGCCAGTAGTTGGGCGACAGGGGGCCTTGGCTACACCTTC.

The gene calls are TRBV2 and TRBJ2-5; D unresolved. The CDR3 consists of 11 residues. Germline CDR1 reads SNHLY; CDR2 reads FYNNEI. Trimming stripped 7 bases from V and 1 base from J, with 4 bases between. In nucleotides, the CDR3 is TGTGCCAGCATGAGCCAAGAGACCCAGTACTTC. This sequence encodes CASMSQETQYF.

Here the CDR3 reads CASSHLRQGRLGYTF. As DNA, the CDR3 is TGTGCCAGCAGCCATCTCAGACAGGGTCGACTTGGCTACACCTTC. The chain employs TRBV3-1 (or the pseudogene TRBV3-2) and TRBJ1-2; 7 bases align to TRBD1. The CDR3 extends over 15 amino acids. V lost 3 bases, J lost 7 bases, and 11 bases stayed unmatched. CDR1 LGHDT and CDR2 YNNKEL come from the germline V gene (reference sequence).

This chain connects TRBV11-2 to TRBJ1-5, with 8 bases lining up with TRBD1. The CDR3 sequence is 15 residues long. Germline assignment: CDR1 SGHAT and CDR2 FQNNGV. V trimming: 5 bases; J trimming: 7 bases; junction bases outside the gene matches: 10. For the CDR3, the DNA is TGTGCCAGCAGCCGGACAGGGAAGGTAGGGCAGCCCCAGCATTTT. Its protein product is CASSRTGKVGQPQHF.

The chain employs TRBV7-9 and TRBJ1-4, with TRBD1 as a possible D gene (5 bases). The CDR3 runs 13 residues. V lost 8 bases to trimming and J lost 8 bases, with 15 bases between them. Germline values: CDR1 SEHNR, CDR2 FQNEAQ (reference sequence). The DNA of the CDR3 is TGTGCCAGCGGTCAGGGTGTAAGGGAAAAACTGTTTTTT. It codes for CASGQGVREKLFF.

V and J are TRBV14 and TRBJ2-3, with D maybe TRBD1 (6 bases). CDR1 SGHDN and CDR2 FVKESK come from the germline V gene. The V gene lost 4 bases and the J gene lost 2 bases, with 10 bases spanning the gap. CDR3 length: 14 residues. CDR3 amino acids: CASSRRGFTDTQYF. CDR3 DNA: TGTGCCAGCAGCCGCAGGGGTTTCACAGATACGCAGTATTTT.

DNA of the CDR3: TGCAGCGTCGACCCCGGGACTAGCGGGAGTCTCAAGCAGTACTTC. This encodes CSVDPGTSGSLKQYF. The chain is built from TRBV29-1 and TRBJ2-7; 14 bases fit TRBD2. The germline CDR1 and CDR2 sequences are SQVTM and ANQGSEA. The CDR3 extends over 15 amino acids. The V and J ends lost 6 bases and 8 bases, in that order; junction bases with no gene match: 12.

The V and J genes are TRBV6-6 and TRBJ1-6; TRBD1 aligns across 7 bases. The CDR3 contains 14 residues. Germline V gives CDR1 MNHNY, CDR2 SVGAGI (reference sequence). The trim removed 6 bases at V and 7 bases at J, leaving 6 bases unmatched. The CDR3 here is CASRLGQDNSPLHF. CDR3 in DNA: TGTGCCAGCAGACTCGGACAGGACAATTCACCCCTCCACTTT.

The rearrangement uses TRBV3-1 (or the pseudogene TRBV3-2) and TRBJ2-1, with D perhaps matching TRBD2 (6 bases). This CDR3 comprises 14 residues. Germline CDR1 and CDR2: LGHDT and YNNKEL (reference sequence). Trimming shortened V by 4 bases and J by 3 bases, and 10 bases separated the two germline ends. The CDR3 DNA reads TGTGCCAGCAGCCTCGCGGGGAGCTACAATGAGCAGTTCTTC. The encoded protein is CASSLAGSYNEQFF.

CDR3 DNA: TGTGCCATCAGTGGGCAGGGTCCTGAAGCTTTCTTT. Its translation: CAISGQGPEAFF. J is TRBJ1-1 and V is TRBV10-3; tentative D call: TRBD1 (5 bases). Between the trimmed V and J ends, which lost 4 bases and 6 bases, there was a span of 9 bases. CDR1 is ENHRY, CDR2 SYGVKD, per germline. This CDR3 contains 12 residues.

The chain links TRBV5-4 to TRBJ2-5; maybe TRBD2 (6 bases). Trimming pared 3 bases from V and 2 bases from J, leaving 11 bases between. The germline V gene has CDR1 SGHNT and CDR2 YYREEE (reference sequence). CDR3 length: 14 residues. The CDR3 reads CASSSRAGQETQYF. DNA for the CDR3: TGTGCCAGCAGCTCGCGTGCGGGGCAAGAGACCCAGTACTTC.

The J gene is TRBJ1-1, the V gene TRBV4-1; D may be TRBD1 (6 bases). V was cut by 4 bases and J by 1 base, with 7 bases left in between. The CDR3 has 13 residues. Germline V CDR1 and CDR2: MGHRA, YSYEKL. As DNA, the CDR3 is TGCGCCAGCAGCCGACAGGAGAACACTGAAGCTTTCTTT. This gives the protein CASSRQENTEAFF.

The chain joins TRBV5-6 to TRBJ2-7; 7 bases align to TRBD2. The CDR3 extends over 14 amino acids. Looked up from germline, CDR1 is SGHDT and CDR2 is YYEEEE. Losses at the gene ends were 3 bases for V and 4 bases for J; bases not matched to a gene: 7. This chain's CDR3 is CASSSISGLYEQYF. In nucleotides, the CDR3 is TGTGCCAGCAGCTCGATTAGCGGGTTATACGAGCAGTACTTC.

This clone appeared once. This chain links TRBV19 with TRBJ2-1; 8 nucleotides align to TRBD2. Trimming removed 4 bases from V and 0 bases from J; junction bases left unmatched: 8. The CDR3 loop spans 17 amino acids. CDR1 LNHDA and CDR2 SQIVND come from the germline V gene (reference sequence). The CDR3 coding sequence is TGTGCCAGTAGTAGAGGGGTAGCGGGACGCTCCTACAATGAGCAGTTCTTC. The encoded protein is CASSRGVAGRSYNEQFF.

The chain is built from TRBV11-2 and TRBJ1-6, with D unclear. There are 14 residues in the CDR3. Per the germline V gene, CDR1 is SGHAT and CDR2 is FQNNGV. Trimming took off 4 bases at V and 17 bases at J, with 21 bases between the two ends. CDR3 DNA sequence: TGTGCCAGCAGCTCCGGCTGGCAGAAACTAGACATCCACTTT. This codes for CASSSGWQKLDIHF.

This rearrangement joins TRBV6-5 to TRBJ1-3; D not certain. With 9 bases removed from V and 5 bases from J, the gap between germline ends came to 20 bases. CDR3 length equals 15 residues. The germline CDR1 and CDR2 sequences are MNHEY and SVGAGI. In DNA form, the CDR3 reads TGTGCCAGTCGCGTTAGTTTGGACTTGAGAAACACCATATATTTT. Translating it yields CASRVSLDLRNTIYF.

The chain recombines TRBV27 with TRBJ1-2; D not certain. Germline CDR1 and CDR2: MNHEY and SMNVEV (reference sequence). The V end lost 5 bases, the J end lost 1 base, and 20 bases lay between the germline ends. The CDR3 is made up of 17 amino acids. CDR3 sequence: CASSPTSYREDNYGYTF. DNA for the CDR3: TGTGCCAGCAGTCCTACCTCGTACAGAGAAGATAACTATGGCTACACCTTC.

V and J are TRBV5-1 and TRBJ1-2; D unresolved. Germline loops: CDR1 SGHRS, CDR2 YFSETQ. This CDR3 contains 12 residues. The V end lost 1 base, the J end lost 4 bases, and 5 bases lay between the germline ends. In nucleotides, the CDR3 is TGCGCCAGCAGCTTGTATTCCTATGGCTACACCTTC. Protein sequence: CASSLYSYGYTF.

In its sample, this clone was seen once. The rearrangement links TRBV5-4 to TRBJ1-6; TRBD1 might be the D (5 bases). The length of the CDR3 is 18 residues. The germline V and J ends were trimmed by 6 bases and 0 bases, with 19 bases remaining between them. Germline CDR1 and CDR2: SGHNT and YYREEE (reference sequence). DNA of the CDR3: TGTGCCAGCACCATGGGGGGATCAGGGAGCTCCTATAATTCACCCCTCCACTTT. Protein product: CASTMGGSGSSYNSPLHF.

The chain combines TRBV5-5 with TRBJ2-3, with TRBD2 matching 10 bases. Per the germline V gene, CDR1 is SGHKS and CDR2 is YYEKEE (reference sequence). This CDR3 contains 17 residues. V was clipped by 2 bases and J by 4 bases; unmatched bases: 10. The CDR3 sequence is CASSFPLGSGRPDTQYF. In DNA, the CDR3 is TGTGCCAGCAGCTTTCCCCTTGGTAGCGGGAGGCCAGATACGCAGTATTTT.

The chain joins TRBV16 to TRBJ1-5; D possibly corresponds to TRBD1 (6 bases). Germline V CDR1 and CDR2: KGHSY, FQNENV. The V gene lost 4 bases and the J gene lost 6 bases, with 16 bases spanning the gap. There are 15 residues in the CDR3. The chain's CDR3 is CASSPGTTITQPQHF. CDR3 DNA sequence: TGTGCCAGCAGCCCTGGGACAACGATTACTCAGCCCCAGCATTTT.

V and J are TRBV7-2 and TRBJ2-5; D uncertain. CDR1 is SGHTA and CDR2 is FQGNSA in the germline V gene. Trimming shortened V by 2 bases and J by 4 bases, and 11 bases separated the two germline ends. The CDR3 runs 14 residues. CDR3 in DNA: TGTGCCAGCAGCTTAAGTGCAGGCCCAGAGACCCAGTACTTC. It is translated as CASSLSAGPETQYF.

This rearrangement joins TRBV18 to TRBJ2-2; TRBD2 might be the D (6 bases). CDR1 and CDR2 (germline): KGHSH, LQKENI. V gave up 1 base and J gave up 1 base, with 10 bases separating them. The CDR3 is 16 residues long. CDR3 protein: CASSPLPRENTGELFF. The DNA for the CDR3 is TGTGCCAGCTCACCACTACCGCGGGAGAACACCGGGGAGCTGTTTTTT.

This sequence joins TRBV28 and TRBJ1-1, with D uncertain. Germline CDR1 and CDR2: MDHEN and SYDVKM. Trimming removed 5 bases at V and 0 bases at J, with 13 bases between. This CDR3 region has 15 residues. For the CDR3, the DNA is TGTGCCAGCAGTGTCTCGGGATCCTTGAACACTGAAGCTTTCTTT. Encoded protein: CASSVSGSLNTEAFF.